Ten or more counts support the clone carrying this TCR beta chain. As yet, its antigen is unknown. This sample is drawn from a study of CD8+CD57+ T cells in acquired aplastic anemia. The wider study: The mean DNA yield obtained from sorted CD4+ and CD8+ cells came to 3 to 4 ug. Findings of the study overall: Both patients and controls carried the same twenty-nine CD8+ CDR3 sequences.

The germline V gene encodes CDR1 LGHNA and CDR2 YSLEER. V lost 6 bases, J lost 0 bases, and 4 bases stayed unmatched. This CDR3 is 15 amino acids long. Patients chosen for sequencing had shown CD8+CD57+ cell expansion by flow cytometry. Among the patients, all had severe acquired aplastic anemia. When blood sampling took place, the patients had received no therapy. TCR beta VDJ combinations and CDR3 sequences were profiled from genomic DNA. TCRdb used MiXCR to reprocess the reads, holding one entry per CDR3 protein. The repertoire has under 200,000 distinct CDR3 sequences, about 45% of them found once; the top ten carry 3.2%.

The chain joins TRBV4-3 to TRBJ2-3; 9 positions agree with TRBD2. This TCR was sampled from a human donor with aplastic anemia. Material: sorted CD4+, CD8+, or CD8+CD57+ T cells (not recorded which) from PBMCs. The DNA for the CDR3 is TGCGCCAGCAGTTTTAGCGGGGGTAGCACAGATACGCAGTATTTT. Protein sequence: CASSFSGGSTDTQYF.